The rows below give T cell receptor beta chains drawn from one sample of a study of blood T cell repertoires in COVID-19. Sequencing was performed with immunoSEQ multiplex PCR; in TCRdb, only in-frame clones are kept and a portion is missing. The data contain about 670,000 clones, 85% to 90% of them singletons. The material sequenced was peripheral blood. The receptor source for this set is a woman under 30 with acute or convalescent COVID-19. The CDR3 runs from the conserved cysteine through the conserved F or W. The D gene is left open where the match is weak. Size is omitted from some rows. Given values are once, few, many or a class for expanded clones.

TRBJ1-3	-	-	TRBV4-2	CASSRESAVTSSLSGNTIYF	TGTGCCAGCAGCCGGGAGAGCGCAGTCACCTCCTCCCTTTCTGGAAACACCATATATTTT
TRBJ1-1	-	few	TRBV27	CASSLNTVVGLHTEAFF	TGTGCCAGCAGTTTGAACACAGTGGTTGGGCTCCACACTGAAGCTTTCTTT
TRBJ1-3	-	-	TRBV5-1	CASSPDISGNTIYF	TGCGCCAGCAGCCCTGACATATCTGGAAACACCATATATTTT
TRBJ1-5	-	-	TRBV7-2	CASSLQGGQPQHF	TGTGCCAGCAGCTTACAGGGAGGTCAGCCCCAGCATTTT
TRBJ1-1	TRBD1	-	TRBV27	CASSPTGANTEAFF	TGTGCCAGCAGTCCGACAGGGGCGAACACTGAAGCTTTCTTT
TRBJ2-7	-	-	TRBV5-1	CASSLEEGNPYEQYF	TGCGCCAGCAGCTTGGAAGAGGGAAATCCCTACGAGCAGTACTTC
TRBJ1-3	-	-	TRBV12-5	CASGLVWSATSGNTIYF	TGTGCTAGTGGTTTGGTATGGAGTGCGACCTCTGGAAACACCATATATTTT
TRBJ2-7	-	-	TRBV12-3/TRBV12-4	CASSPTMTGEQYF	TGTGCCAGCAGTCCCACAATGACTGGGGAGCAGTACTTC
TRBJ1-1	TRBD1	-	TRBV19	CATRDAPGQGNTEAFF	TGTGCCACCCGAGATGCCCCGGGACAGGGGAACACTGAAGCTTTCTTT
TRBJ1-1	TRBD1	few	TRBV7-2	CASRGTGRTEAFF	TGTGCCAGCAGGGGGACAGGGCGAACTGAAGCTTTCTTT
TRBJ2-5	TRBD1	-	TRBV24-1	CATRDRDGETQYF	TGTGCCACCAGGGACAGGGACGGTGAGACCCAGTACTTC
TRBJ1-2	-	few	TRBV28	CASSGVGPYGYTF	TGTGCCAGCTCGGGGGTAGGGCCCTATGGCTACACCTTC
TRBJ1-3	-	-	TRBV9	CASSARALSGNTIYF	TGTGCCAGCAGCGCTAGAGCGCTCTCTGGAAACACCATATATTTT
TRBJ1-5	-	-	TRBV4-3	CASSQDPTGNQPQHF	TGCGCCAGCAGCCAAGATCCGACAGGCAATCAGCCCCAGCATTTT
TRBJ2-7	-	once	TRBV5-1	CASSLGPSDHSYEQYF	TGCGCCAGCAGCTTGGGGCCTAGCGATCACTCCTACGAGCAGTACTTC
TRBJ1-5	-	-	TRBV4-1	CASSPNQAFSNQPQHF	TGCGCCAGCAGCCCTAACCAGGCGTTCAGCAATCAGCCCCAGCATTTT
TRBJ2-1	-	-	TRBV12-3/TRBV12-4	CASSLVRADEQFF	TGTGCCAGCAGCCTAGTCAGGGCTGATGAGCAGTTCTTC
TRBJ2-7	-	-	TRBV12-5	CASGLGIYEQYF	TGTGCTAGTGGTTTGGGTATATACGAGCAGTACTTC
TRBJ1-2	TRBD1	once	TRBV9	CASSVGGQANYGYTF	TGTGCCAGCAGCGTAGGTGGACAGGCTAACTATGGCTACACCTTC